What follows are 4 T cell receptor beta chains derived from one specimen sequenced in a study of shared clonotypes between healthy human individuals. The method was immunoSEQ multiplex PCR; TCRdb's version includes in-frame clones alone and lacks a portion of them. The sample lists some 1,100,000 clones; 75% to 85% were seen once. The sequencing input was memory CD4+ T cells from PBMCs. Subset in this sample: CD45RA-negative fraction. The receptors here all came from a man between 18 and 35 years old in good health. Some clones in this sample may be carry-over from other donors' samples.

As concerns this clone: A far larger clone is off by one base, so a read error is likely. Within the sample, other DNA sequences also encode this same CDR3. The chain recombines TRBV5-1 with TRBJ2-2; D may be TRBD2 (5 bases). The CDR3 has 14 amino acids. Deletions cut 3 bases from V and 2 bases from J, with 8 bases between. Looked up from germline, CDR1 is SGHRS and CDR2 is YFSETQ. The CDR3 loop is CASSWAGNTGELFF. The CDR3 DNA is TGCGCCAGCAGCTGGGCGGGTAACACCGGGGAGCTGTTTTTT.

The CDR3 loop is CATRDLSTDTQYF. The CDR3 coding sequence is TGTGCCACCAGGGACCTTAGCACAGATACGCAGTATTTT. The V gene is TRBV19, the J gene TRBJ2-3, with D perhaps assigned TRBD1 or TRBD2 (5 bases each). The ends were cut back, 10 bases at V and 0 bases at J, with 11 bases in the middle. This CDR3 is built from 13 residues. In germline, CDR1 is LNHDA, CDR2 SQIVND (reference sequence).

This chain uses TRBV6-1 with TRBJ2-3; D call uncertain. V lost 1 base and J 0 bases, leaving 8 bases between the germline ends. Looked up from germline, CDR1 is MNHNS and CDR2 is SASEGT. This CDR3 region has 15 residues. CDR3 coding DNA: TGTGCCAGCAGTGAAGGGCAGTTTAGCACAGATACGCAGTATTTT. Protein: CASSEGQFSTDTQYF.

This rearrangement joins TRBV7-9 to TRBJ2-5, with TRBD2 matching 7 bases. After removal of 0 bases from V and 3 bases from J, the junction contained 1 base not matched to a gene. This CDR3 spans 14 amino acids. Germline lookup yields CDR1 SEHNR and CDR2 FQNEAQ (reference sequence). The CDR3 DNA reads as TGTGCCAGCAGCTTAGCGGGGGGGAAAGAGACCCAGTACTTC. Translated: CASSLAGGKETQYF.